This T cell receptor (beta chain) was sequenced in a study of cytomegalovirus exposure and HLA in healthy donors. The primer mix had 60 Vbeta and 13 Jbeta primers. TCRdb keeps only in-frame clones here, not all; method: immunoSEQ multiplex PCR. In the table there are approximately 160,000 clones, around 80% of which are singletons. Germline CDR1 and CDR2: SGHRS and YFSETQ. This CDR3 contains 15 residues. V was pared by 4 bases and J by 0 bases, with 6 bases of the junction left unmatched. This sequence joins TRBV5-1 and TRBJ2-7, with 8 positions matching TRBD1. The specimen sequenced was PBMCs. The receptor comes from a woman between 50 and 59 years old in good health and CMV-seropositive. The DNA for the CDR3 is TGCGCCAGCAGCCCTACTGGACAGGGCTCCTACGAGCAGTACTTC. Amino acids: CASSPTGQGSYEQYF.